The subject of this entry is one TCR beta chain. This entry comes from a study of T-cell memory formation after mild COVID-19. Each CDR3 protein gets one entry after TCRdb re-called the 5' RACE reads with MiXCR. This repertoire shows roughly 120,000 distinct CDR3 sequences, 15% to 20% found once; its top ten account for around 13%. Looked up from germline, CDR1 is SQVTM and CDR2 is ANQGSEA. The CDR3 has 14 amino acids. V was shortened by 0 bases and J by 3 bases, with 9 bases between the two germline ends. The source of this sequence is an adult woman who had mild COVID-19 (a few samples of this study predate the infection). Cell type and time point are not known. V gene TRBV29-1 combines with J gene TRBJ2-1; unclear D gene. The sequenced sample was PBMCs or a T cell subset sorted from them (not recorded which). For the CDR3, the DNA is TGCAGCGTTGAAGAGGGCGTTAACTACAATGAGCAGTTCTTC. This encodes CSVEEGVNYNEQFF.